This T cell receptor beta chain was captured in a study of T cell repertoires in cytomegalovirus infection. Study at large: Peptides in the study included HLA-C-restricted and HLA-B-restricted CMV epitopes.

This clonotype showed up just a few times. Its antigen is not identified. Germline V gene sequence: CDR1 SGHVS, CDR2 FQNEAQ. V was shortened by 1 base and J by 1 base, with 8 bases between the two germline ends. The CDR3 is 15 amino acids. Whole-study findings and limits: The study identified carriers of CMV plus the relevant HLA from cumulative public TCR beta family frequency. HLA-C-restricted CMV-specific TCR beta clonotypes were dominant in the ex vivo response.

TCRdb fed the reads into MiXCR, producing one record per CDR3 protein. The sample carries around 710,000 distinct CDR3 sequences, approximately 32% recorded once. The sequence derives from a human donor in good health (CMV status not recorded). Some clones in this sample may be carry-over from other donors' samples. The V call is TRBV7-8, the J call TRBJ2-1; D unresolved. The sample here was cultured CD8+ T cells from PBMCs, taken from culture after CMV antigen stimulation. CDR3 region: CASSLVPGSYNEQFF. The CDR3 DNA follows: TGTGCCAGCAGCTTAGTTCCGGGTTCCTACAATGAGCAGTTCTTC.